This is a list of T cell receptor beta chains from one sample in a study of shared clonotypes between healthy human individuals. Here immunoSEQ multiplex PCR was the method, and the copy in TCRdb shows in-frame clones only, minus some. The sample consists of over 950,000 clones, about 80% of them appearing once. The sequencing sample was made of memory CD4+ T cells from PBMCs. The receptors derive from a man younger than 35 in good health. Some clones in this sample may be carry-over from other donors' samples. CDR3s include the opening cysteine and the closing phenylalanine or tryptophan. Fields, in order: J gene, clone size, V gene, D gene, CDR3 length, CDR3 DNA, CDR3 protein. The D gene is left open where the match is weak. Clone size appears in some rows only: once, few, many, or a class for an expanded clone.

J gene: TRBJ2-5
clone size: -
V gene: TRBV7-2
D gene: TRBD1
CDR3 length: 16
CDR3 DNA: TGTGCCAGCAGCTCACGGACAGGGGGTTACCAAGAGACCCAGTACTTC
CDR3 protein: CASSSRTGGYQETQYF

J gene: TRBJ2-1
clone size: few
V gene: TRBV7-2
D gene: -
CDR3 length: 16
CDR3 DNA: TGTGCCAGCAGCTTAGCGGGCGGGGAGAGTTACAATGAGCAGTTCTTC
CDR3 protein: CASSLAGGESYNEQFF

J gene: TRBJ2-2
clone size: -
V gene: TRBV5-1
D gene: TRBD2
CDR3 length: 17
CDR3 DNA: TGCGCCAGCAGCCCGGGACTAGCGGGAGGGACCACCGGGGAGCTGTTTTTT
CDR3 protein: CASSPGLAGGTTGELFF

J gene: TRBJ2-1
clone size: -
V gene: TRBV2
D gene: TRBD2
CDR3 length: 16
CDR3 DNA: TGTGCCAGCGAACTAGCGGGAGGACGCTCCTACAATGAGCAGTTCTTC
CDR3 protein: CASELAGGRSYNEQFF

J gene: TRBJ2-7
clone size: -
V gene: TRBV5-1
D gene: -
CDR3 length: 16
CDR3 DNA: TGCGCCAGCAGCCCGGGGACCGCTACTTTACTCTACGAGCAGTACTTC
CDR3 protein: CASSPGTATLLYEQYF

J gene: TRBJ2-5
clone size: -
V gene: TRBV2
D gene: -
CDR3 length: 11
CDR3 DNA: TGTGCCAGCCAACGGGCGGAGACCCAGTACTTC
CDR3 protein: CASQRAETQYF

J gene: TRBJ1-2
clone size: few
V gene: TRBV2
D gene: TRBD1
CDR3 length: 15
CDR3 DNA: TGTGCCAGCAGCACCGGGACAGGTTATAACTATGGCTACACCTTC
CDR3 protein: CASSTGTGYNYGYTF

J gene: TRBJ2-1
clone size: many
V gene: TRBV7-3
D gene: TRBD2
CDR3 length: 15
CDR3 DNA: TGTGCCAGCAGCCCCCTAGCGGGGTCCTACAATGAGCAGTTCTTC
CDR3 protein: CASSPLAGSYNEQFF

J gene: TRBJ1-2
clone size: -
V gene: TRBV5-1
D gene: -
CDR3 length: 14
CDR3 DNA: TGCGCCAGCTCCATTGAGCAGGCAGCCTATGGCTACACCTTC
CDR3 protein: CASSIEQAAYGYTF

J gene: TRBJ2-7
clone size: few
V gene: TRBV5-1
D gene: TRBD2
CDR3 length: 14
CDR3 DNA: TGCGCCAGCAGCAATAGCGGGAGTGGCGACGAGCAGTACTTC
CDR3 protein: CASSNSGSGDEQYF

J gene: TRBJ2-3
clone size: -
V gene: TRBV5-1
D gene: -
CDR3 length: 17
CDR3 DNA: TGCGCCAGCAACGAGATGCCCGCGGGGAGGGGGGAAGATACGCAGTATTTT
CDR3 protein: CASNEMPAGRGEDTQYF

J gene: TRBJ1-3
clone size: -
V gene: TRBV11-3
D gene: -
CDR3 length: 11
CDR3 DNA: TGTGCCAGCAGCTTTGGAAACACCATATATTTT
CDR3 protein: CASSFGNTIYF

J gene: TRBJ2-7
clone size: -
V gene: TRBV29-1
D gene: -
CDR3 length: 13
CDR3 DNA: TGCAGCGTTACCGGGACATCATCCTACAAGCAGTACTTC
CDR3 protein: CSVTGTSSYKQYF

J gene: TRBJ2-2
clone size: few
V gene: TRBV2
D gene: TRBD1
CDR3 length: 13
CDR3 DNA: TGTGCCAGCCGGGACAGGGACACCGGGGAGCTGTTTTTT
CDR3 protein: CASRDRDTGELFF

J gene: TRBJ2-7
clone size: -
V gene: TRBV6-1
D gene: -
CDR3 length: 13
CDR3 DNA: TGTGCCAGCAGTGAAAGTAGCTCCTACGAGCAGTACTTC
CDR3 protein: CASSESSSYEQYF

J gene: TRBJ2-3
clone size: once
V gene: TRBV9
D gene: -
CDR3 length: 14
CDR3 DNA: TGTGCCAGCAGCGCCGAGTGGGGGAGGAATACGCAGTATTTT
CDR3 protein: CASSAEWGRNTQYF

J gene: TRBJ2-7
clone size: -
V gene: TRBV7-9
D gene: -
CDR3 length: 17
CDR3 DNA: TGTGCCAGCAGCTTAGACATCTCGGGCCGTGGGCTCGACGAGCAGTACTTC
CDR3 protein: CASSLDISGRGLDEQYF

J gene: TRBJ2-1
clone size: -
V gene: TRBV7-2
D gene: -
CDR3 length: 14
CDR3 DNA: TGTGCCAGCAGCTCACCATTAGCGATAAATGAGCAGTTCTTC
CDR3 protein: CASSSPLAINEQFF

J gene: TRBJ1-6
clone size: -
V gene: TRBV4-3
D gene: -
CDR3 length: 15
CDR3 DNA: TGCGCCAGCAGCAAAGGGCAGGGTAACGGATCACCCCTCCACTTT
CDR3 protein: CASSKGQGNGSPLHF

J gene: TRBJ1-1
clone size: -
V gene: TRBV10-3
D gene: TRBD1
CDR3 length: 16
CDR3 DNA: TGTGCCATCAGTGAGTTAACCAGGGGGCTAGACACTGAAGCTTTCTTT
CDR3 protein: CAISELTRGLDTEAFF

J gene: TRBJ2-2
clone size: -
V gene: TRBV10-2
D gene: TRBD1
CDR3 length: 15
CDR3 DNA: TGCGCCAGCAAATCCGGGACAGGGGTTCTCGGGGAGCTGTTTTTT
CDR3 protein: CASKSGTGVLGELFF

J gene: TRBJ2-7
clone size: few
V gene: TRBV28
D gene: TRBD1
CDR3 length: 11
CDR3 DNA: TGTGCCAGCAAAGACCGGGACAGGGGGTACTTC
CDR3 protein: CASKDRDRGYF

J gene: TRBJ1-4
clone size: many
V gene: TRBV28
D gene: TRBD1
CDR3 length: 14
CDR3 DNA: TGTGCCAGCAGCGCCTCGGCAGGGGGCGAAAAACTGTTTTTT
CDR3 protein: CASSASAGGEKLFF

J gene: TRBJ1-2
clone size: -
V gene: TRBV21-1
D gene: -
CDR3 length: 15
CDR3 DNA: TGTGCCAGCAGCAAAGGTCCAGGGAATATTTATGGCTACACCTTC
CDR3 protein: CASSKGPGNIYGYTF

J gene: TRBJ2-7
clone size: few
V gene: TRBV25-1
D gene: -
CDR3 length: 11
CDR3 DNA: TGTGCCAGCAGCTCGAGCGGCAGGTCCTGCTTC
CDR3 protein: CASSSSGRSCF

J gene: TRBJ2-7
clone size: once
V gene: TRBV9
D gene: TRBD2
CDR3 length: 15
CDR3 DNA: TGTGCCAGCAGCCCTAGGACTAGCGGGGTCTACGAGCAGTACTTC
CDR3 protein: CASSPRTSGVYEQYF

J gene: TRBJ1-4
clone size: -
V gene: TRBV30
D gene: -
CDR3 length: 11
CDR3 DNA: TGTGCCTGGAGTGCCAGGGAAAAACTGTTTTTT
CDR3 protein: CAWSAREKLFF

J gene: TRBJ1-1
clone size: -
V gene: TRBV7-3
D gene: TRBD1
CDR3 length: 13
CDR3 DNA: TGTGCCAGCAGCTTCCAGGGGGCGACTGAAGCTTTCTTT
CDR3 protein: CASSFQGATEAFF

J gene: TRBJ2-2
clone size: -
V gene: TRBV4-3
D gene: -
CDR3 length: 14
CDR3 DNA: TGCGCCAGCAGCCAACGTCAGAGCACCGGGGAGCTGTTTTTT
CDR3 protein: CASSQRQSTGELFF

J gene: TRBJ1-5
clone size: -
V gene: TRBV7-2
D gene: TRBD1
CDR3 length: 16
CDR3 DNA: TGTGCCAGCAGCCGCGGGACAGTCGGTAGCAATCAGCCCCAGCATTTT
CDR3 protein: CASSRGTVGSNQPQHF

J gene: TRBJ1-5
clone size: -
V gene: TRBV27
D gene: -
CDR3 length: 13
CDR3 DNA: TGTGCCAGCAGCAAGGGATTGTGGCAGCCCCAGCATTTT
CDR3 protein: CASSKGLWQPQHF

J gene: TRBJ1-5
clone size: -
V gene: TRBV6-1
D gene: -
CDR3 length: 14
CDR3 DNA: TGTGCCAGCAGTGAAGCGCGATGGGATCAGCCCCAGCATTTT
CDR3 protein: CASSEARWDQPQHF

J gene: TRBJ2-5
clone size: -
V gene: TRBV15
D gene: -
CDR3 length: 15
CDR3 DNA: TGTGCCACCAGCCAAAGTCAAGGACGCGATCGGACCCAGTACTTC
CDR3 protein: CATSQSQGRDRTQYF

J gene: TRBJ2-7
clone size: -
V gene: TRBV28
D gene: -
CDR3 length: 12
CDR3 DNA: TGTGCCAGCAGCTCGCCCCCCAACGAGCAGTACTTC
CDR3 protein: CASSSPPNEQYF

J gene: TRBJ1-2
clone size: -
V gene: TRBV6-5
D gene: -
CDR3 length: 14
CDR3 DNA: TGTGCCAGCAGTTACGACAGGAAGTTCTATGGCTACACCTTC
CDR3 protein: CASSYDRKFYGYTF

J gene: TRBJ2-4
clone size: -
V gene: TRBV19
D gene: -
CDR3 length: 16
CDR3 DNA: TGTGCCAGTAGTATAGGGGTGCACCAGGGGAAAAACATTCAGTACTTC
CDR3 protein: CASSIGVHQGKNIQYF

J gene: TRBJ1-3
clone size: -
V gene: TRBV28
D gene: -
CDR3 length: 14
CDR3 DNA: TGTGCCAGCAGTTCCGACGGACTAACCGGCACCATATATTTT
CDR3 protein: CASSSDGLTGTIYF

J gene: TRBJ2-4
clone size: -
V gene: TRBV5-1
D gene: -
CDR3 length: 15
CDR3 DNA: TGCGCCAGCAGCTTGGCCCCTAGCGCCAAAAACATTCAGTACTTC
CDR3 protein: CASSLAPSAKNIQYF

J gene: TRBJ1-3
clone size: -
V gene: TRBV7-8
D gene: -
CDR3 length: 15
CDR3 DNA: TGTGCCAGCACCAAGAGCTCCAGGACTGGAAACACCATATATTTT
CDR3 protein: CASTKSSRTGNTIYF

J gene: TRBJ2-1
clone size: -
V gene: TRBV18
D gene: -
CDR3 length: 14
CDR3 DNA: TGTGCCAGCTCACCACCGGGCGGGCGGGGTGAGCAGTTCTTC
CDR3 protein: CASSPPGGRGEQFF

J gene: TRBJ1-1
clone size: -
V gene: TRBV5-1
D gene: -
CDR3 length: 16
CDR3 DNA: TGCGCCAGCAGCTTGGAATCCTACAGGGCGAACACTGAAGCTTTCTTT
CDR3 protein: CASSLESYRANTEAFF

J gene: TRBJ1-4
clone size: -
V gene: TRBV7-9
D gene: -
CDR3 length: 16
CDR3 DNA: TGTGCCAGCACCCCCCGCTCGGGGGCTCAGGATGAAAAACTGTTTTTT
CDR3 protein: CASTPRSGAQDEKLFF